One and the same sample provided the 14 T cell receptor beta chains below, sequenced in a study of radiotherapy plus CTLA-4 blockade in lung cancer. Sequencing used immunoSEQ multiplex PCR; TCRdb keeps in-frame clones, though not all of them. The sample shows 55,000 to 65,000 clones, around 80% of them seen only once. The sequencing here drew on peripheral blood, taken from a patient treated with radiotherapy plus ipilimumab. All receptors derive from a human donor with non-small cell lung cancer who had a partial response to radiotherapy plus ipilimumab.

The CDR3 region is CAISDLGVNTEAFF. The CDR3 bases are TGTGCCATCAGTGACCTCGGGGTGAACACTGAAGCTTTCTTT. The rearrangement uses TRBV10-3 and TRBJ1-1; D gene unclear. Trimming removed 3 bases at V and 0 bases at J, with 8 bases between. The germline CDR1 and CDR2 sequences are ENHRY and SYGVKD. The CDR3 covers 14 residues.

The rearrangement uses TRBV18 and TRBJ2-7; 8 nucleotides agree with TRBD1. The CDR3 has 15 residues. CDR1 and CDR2 (germline): KGHSH, LQKENI. Unmatched junction bases numbered 8, after V lost 3 bases and J lost 4 bases. The CDR3 loop is CASSPLAGGGYEQYF. The CDR3 DNA reads TGTGCCAGCTCACCGCTAGCAGGGGGCGGGTACGAGCAGTACTTC.

The chain has TRBV6-5 and TRBJ1-5; TRBD1 matches at 10 bases. This CDR3 has 14 residues. Looked up from germline, CDR1 is MNHEY and CDR2 is SVGAGI. After removal of 4 bases from V and 6 bases from J, the junction contained 3 bases not matched to a gene. This chain's CDR3 is CASSWTGGSQPQHF. Here the CDR3 DNA reads TGTGCCAGCAGTTGGACAGGGGGGAGTCAGCCCCAGCATTTT.

The gene calls are TRBV6-5 and TRBJ1-2, with a tentative D call TRBD1 (6 bases). The CDR3 totals 15 residues. The germline V gene encodes CDR1 MNHEY and CDR2 SVGAGI. The V end lost 0 bases, the J end lost 4 bases, and 12 bases lay between the germline ends. The CDR3 loop reads CASSYSTGDSYGYTF. Here the CDR3 DNA reads TGTGCCAGCAGTTACTCGACAGGTGATAGCTATGGCTACACCTTC.

V gene TRBV9 combines with J gene TRBJ1-1, with a possible D match to TRBD1 (5 bases). In germline, CDR1 is SGDLS, CDR2 YYNGEE. The CDR3 contains 14 residues. Between the trimmed V and J ends, which lost 0 bases and 1 base, there was a span of 7 bases. CDR3 DNA sequence: TGTGCCAGCAGCGTAGGGGGCAGGAACACTGAAGCTTTCTTT. This gives the protein CASSVGGRNTEAFF.

V and J are TRBV7-9 and TRBJ2-5; 10 bases line up with TRBD1. V lost 5 bases and J lost 4; bases outside the gene matches: 4. Germline V lookup: CDR1 SEHNR, CDR2 FQNEAQ (reference sequence). The CDR3 contains 14 residues. This CDR3 is CASSLWTGGETQYF. CDR3 in DNA: TGTGCCAGCAGCCTTTGGACAGGGGGAGAGACCCAGTACTTC.

This clone was observed once. The chain couples TRBV5-1 to TRBJ2-2; 8 bases fit TRBD1. Germline V lookup: CDR1 SGHRS, CDR2 YFSETQ. This CDR3 comprises 15 residues. V was clipped by 2 bases and J by 7 bases; unmatched bases: 7. The CDR3 loop is CASSFEQGAIGELFF. For the CDR3, the DNA is TGCGCCAGCAGCTTCGAGCAGGGGGCGATCGGGGAGCTGTTTTTT.

The chain couples TRBV7-6 to TRBJ2-1; no firm D call. The CDR3 is 12 amino acids. V gave up 5 bases and J gave up 5 bases, with 7 bases separating them. Germline V CDR1 and CDR2: SGHVS, FNYEAQ. CDR3 amino acids: CASSPFNNEQFF. CDR3 in DNA: TGTGCCAGCAGCCCCTTTAACAATGAGCAGTTCTTC.

The chain links TRBV5-1 to TRBJ2-2; D is uncertain. The length of the CDR3 is 11 residues. CDR1 is SGHRS and CDR2 is YFSETQ in the germline V gene. Trimming left V 0 bases short and J 9 bases short, with 3 bases between. The CDR3 loop is CASSLDRELFF. CDR3 in DNA: TGCGCCAGCAGCTTGGATAGGGAGCTGTTTTTT.

This rearrangement joins TRBV11-2 to TRBJ2-7; D gene unclear. Germline V gene data show CDR1 as SGHAT and CDR2 as FQNNGV. V was trimmed by 5 bases and J by 9 bases, leaving 14 bases between them. The length of the CDR3 is 12 residues. CDR3 amino acids: CASSPEDSLQYF. The CDR3 nucleotides are TGTGCCAGCAGCCCAGAGGATTCCTTGCAGTACTTC.

This clone was seen more than once but under ten times. The chain joins TRBV18 to TRBJ1-1; maybe TRBD1 (5 bases). Looked up from germline, CDR1 is KGHSH and CDR2 is LQKENI. Trimming left V 4 bases short and J 1 base short, with 13 bases between. The CDR3 covers 15 residues. DNA for the CDR3: TGTGCCAGCTCACGTCCGACCGGACAGAACACTGAAGCTTTCTTT. Protein sequence: CASSRPTGQNTEAFF.

The rearrangement joins TRBV7-9 to TRBJ1-1; possibly TRBD1 for D (5 bases). Germline loops: CDR1 SEHNR, CDR2 FQNEAQ (reference sequence). Trimming cost V 5 bases and J 3 bases, with 7 bases left between them. The CDR3 length is 12 residues. CDR3 bases: TGTGCCAGCAGCCTCAGGGACACTGAAGCTTTCTTT. Translated: CASSLRDTEAFF. The full variable domain, completed using reference TRBV7-9 and TRBJ1-1, is DTGVSQNPRHKITKRGQNVTFRCDPISEHNRLYWYRQTLGQGPEFLTYFQNEAQLEKSRLLSDRFSAERPKGSFSTLEIQRTEQGDSAMYLCASSLRDTEAFFGQGTRLTVV.

This rearrangement joins TRBV5-1 to TRBJ1-2, with 7 bases that match TRBD1. J lost 5 bases, V lost 4 bases, and 5 bases had no gene match. CDR1 and CDR2 from the germline V gene are SGHRS and YFSETQ. The CDR3 contains 13 residues. The CDR3 here is CASSPDREYGYTF. In nucleotides, the CDR3 is TGCGCCAGCAGCCCCGACAGGGAATATGGCTACACCTTC.

This rearrangement joins TRBV5-1 to TRBJ2-7; 7 nucleotides match TRBD2. The CDR3 consists of 15 residues. The V and J ends lost 5 bases and 5 bases, in that order; junction bases with no gene match: 13. From germline, CDR1 is SGHRS and CDR2 YFSETQ. CDR3 amino acids: CASRVRDAGAHEQYF. The CDR3 nucleotides read TGCGCCAGCAGGGTGAGGGATGCGGGAGCCCACGAGCAGTACTTC.